These T cell receptor beta chains were read from a single sample in a study of beta chain features in type 1 diabetes. Libraries were prepared by immunoSEQ multiplex PCR; TCRdb keeps only in-frame clonotypes and omits some of them. There are a few hundred thousand clones in the sample; roughly 11% occur only once, and approximately 0.016% lies in the top ten. Material: naive CD4+ T cells from blood. The receptors come from a woman in her 30s in good health. Both conserved end residues are part of each CDR3. Each record gives: D gene, clone size, V gene, J gene, CDR3 protein, CDR3 DNA. A D gene is named only where the DNA matches it firmly. Expanded clones are given a class, and other clones once, few, many or no size at all.

d_gene: NA
abundance: few
v_gene: TRBV7-9
j_gene: TRBJ1-5
CDR3aa: CASSLYEGSNQPQHF
CDR3nt: TGTGCCAGCAGCCTATATGAGGGTAGCAATCAGCCCCAGCATTTT

d_gene: TRBD2
abundance: few
v_gene: TRBV6-1
j_gene: TRBJ2-3
CDR3aa: CASRGTSGSTDTQYF
CDR3nt: TGTGCCAGCAGGGGGACTAGCGGGAGCACAGATACGCAGTATTTT

d_gene: TRBD1
abundance: few
v_gene: TRBV15
j_gene: TRBJ2-7
CDR3aa: CATSTAIGTGGNEQYF
CDR3nt: TGTGCCACCAGCACAGCGATTGGGACAGGGGGGAACGAGCAGTACTTC

d_gene: TRBD1
abundance: NA
v_gene: TRBV30
j_gene: TRBJ2-7
CDR3aa: CARTGTGGWGEQYF
CDR3nt: TGTGCCCGGACCGGGACAGGGGGCTGGGGCGAGCAGTACTTC

d_gene: TRBD1
abundance: NA
v_gene: TRBV5-4
j_gene: TRBJ1-5
CDR3aa: CASSLGAGGNQPQHF
CDR3nt: TGTGCCAGCAGCTTGGGGGCAGGGGGAAATCAGCCCCAGCATTTT

d_gene: TRBD2
abundance: NA
v_gene: TRBV6-5
j_gene: TRBJ2-7
CDR3aa: CASSYFAGTRTVEQYF
CDR3nt: TGTGCCAGCAGTTACTTCGCCGGGACTAGGACCGTCGAGCAGTACTTC

d_gene: NA
abundance: few
v_gene: TRBV28
j_gene: TRBJ1-2
CDR3aa: CASTQMAGARYGYTF
CDR3nt: TGTGCCAGCACCCAAATGGCGGGAGCACGTTATGGCTACACCTTC

d_gene: NA
abundance: few
v_gene: TRBV29-1
j_gene: TRBJ1-1
CDR3aa: CSVVRPGGVTVNTEAFF
CDR3nt: TGCAGCGTTGTTCGACCCGGTGGAGTGACGGTGAACACTGAAGCTTTCTTT

d_gene: NA
abundance: NA
v_gene: TRBV15
j_gene: TRBJ1-3
CDR3aa: CATSRGTSQAGNTIYF
CDR3nt: TGTGCCACCAGCAGAGGAACCTCACAGGCGGGAAACACCATATATTTT

d_gene: TRBD1
abundance: few
v_gene: TRBV7-2
j_gene: TRBJ2-7
CDR3aa: CASSQRTGAYEQYF
CDR3nt: TGTGCCAGCAGCCAACGGACAGGAGCCTACGAGCAGTACTTC

d_gene: TRBD2
abundance: few
v_gene: TRBV4-1
j_gene: TRBJ2-2
CDR3aa: CASSLVAGAGELFF
CDR3nt: TGCGCCAGCAGCCTGGTAGCGGGAGCCGGGGAGCTGTTTTTT

d_gene: NA
abundance: NA
v_gene: TRBV7-9
j_gene: TRBJ1-1
CDR3aa: CASSFSPDTEAFF
CDR3nt: TGTGCCAGCAGCTTCTCTCCCGACACCGAAGCTTTCTTT

d_gene: TRBD2
abundance: few
v_gene: TRBV29-1
j_gene: TRBJ2-5
CDR3aa: CSVDFATSVQETQYF
CDR3nt: TGCAGCGTTGACTTTGCGACTAGCGTCCAAGAGACCCAGTACTTC

d_gene: TRBD2
abundance: NA
v_gene: TRBV7-2
j_gene: TRBJ2-3
CDR3aa: CASSLGTSGGTDTQYF
CDR3nt: TGTGCCAGCAGCTTGGGGACTAGCGGAGGCACAGATACGCAGTATTTT

d_gene: NA
abundance: NA
v_gene: TRBV11-2
j_gene: TRBJ2-3
CDR3aa: CASSLTTASTDTQYF
CDR3nt: TGTGCCAGCAGCTTGACAACGGCTAGCACAGATACGCAGTATTTT